This record covers a single T cell receptor (beta chain). The data originate from a study of blood T cell repertoires in COVID-19. Across the study: The origin of the acute and convalescent COVID-19 samples was the United States, Italy and Spain. The cDNA or gDNA used as material had been derived from T cells, B-cell-depleted T cells, or PBMCs.

As originally analysed: Cell counts per sample came from amplifying reference gene primers. Here immunoSEQ multiplex PCR was the method, and the copy in TCRdb shows in-frame clones only, minus some. That table gives V, J and clone size, and the DNA gave D and trimming. Here the sample spans 150,000 to 250,000 clones, almost 85% being singletons. The CDR3 contains 14 residues. V gave up 4 bases and J gave up 2 bases, with 14 bases separating them. The germline V gene has CDR1 GTSNPN and CDR2 SVGIG (reference sequence). The V and J genes are TRBV30 and TRBJ1-2, with a tentative D call TRBD1 (5 bases). The sequenced sample was peripheral blood. This clonotype was obtained from a human donor with acute or convalescent COVID-19. The donor label of this sample is uncertain. The CDR3 region is CAWNHLTGNYGYTF. CDR3 in DNA: TGTGCCTGGAACCACCTTACAGGCAACTATGGCTACACCTTC. The full variable domain, in which reference TRBV30 and TRBJ1-2 provide the parts outside the CDR3, is SQTIHQWPATLVQPVGSPLSLECTVEGTSNPNLYWYRQAAGRGLQLLFYSVGIGQISSEVPQNLSASRPQDRQFILSSKKLLLSDSGFYLCAWNHLTGNYGYTFGSGTRLTVV.